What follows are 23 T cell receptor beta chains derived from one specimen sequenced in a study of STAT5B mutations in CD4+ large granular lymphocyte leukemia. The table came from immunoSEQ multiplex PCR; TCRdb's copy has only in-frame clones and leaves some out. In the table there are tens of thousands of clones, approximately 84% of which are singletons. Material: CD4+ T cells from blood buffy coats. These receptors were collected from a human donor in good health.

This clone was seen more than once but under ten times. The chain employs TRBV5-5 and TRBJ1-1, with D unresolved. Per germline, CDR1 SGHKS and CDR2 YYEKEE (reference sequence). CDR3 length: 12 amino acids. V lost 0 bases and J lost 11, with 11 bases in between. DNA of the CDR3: TGTGCCAGCAGCTTGGTATTCGATCCGGCTTTCTTT. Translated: CASSLVFDPAFF.

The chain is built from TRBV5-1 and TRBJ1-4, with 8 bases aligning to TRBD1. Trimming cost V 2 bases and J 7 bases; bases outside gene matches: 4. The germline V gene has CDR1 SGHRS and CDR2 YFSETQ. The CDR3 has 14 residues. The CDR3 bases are TGCGCCAGCAGCTTCAGGGGGCGTTTTGAAAAACTGTTTTTT. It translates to CASSFRGRFEKLFF.

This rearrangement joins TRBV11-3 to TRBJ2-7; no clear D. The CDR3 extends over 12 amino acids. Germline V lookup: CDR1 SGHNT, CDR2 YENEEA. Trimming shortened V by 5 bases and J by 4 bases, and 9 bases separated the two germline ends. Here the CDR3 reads CASSLSTYEQYF. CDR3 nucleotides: TGTGCCAGCAGCCTCTCTACTTACGAGCAGTACTTC.

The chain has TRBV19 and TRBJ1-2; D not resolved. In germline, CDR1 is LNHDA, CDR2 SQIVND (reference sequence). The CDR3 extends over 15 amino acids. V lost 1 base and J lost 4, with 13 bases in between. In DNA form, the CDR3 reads TGTGCCAGTAGTATAGGGAGACGGCCTTCCTATGGCTACACCTTC. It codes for CASSIGRRPSYGYTF.

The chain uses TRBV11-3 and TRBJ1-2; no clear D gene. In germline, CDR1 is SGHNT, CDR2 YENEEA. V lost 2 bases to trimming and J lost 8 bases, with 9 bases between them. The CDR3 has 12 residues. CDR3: CASSLSRAGYTF. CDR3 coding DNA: TGTGCCAGCAGCTTAAGTAGGGCCGGCTACACCTTC.

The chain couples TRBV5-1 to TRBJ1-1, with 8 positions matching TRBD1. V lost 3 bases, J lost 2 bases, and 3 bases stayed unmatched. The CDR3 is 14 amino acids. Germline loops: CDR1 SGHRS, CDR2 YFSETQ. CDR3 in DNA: TGCGCCAGCAGCTCCGGGACAGGTAACACTGAAGCTTTCTTT. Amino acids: CASSSGTGNTEAFF. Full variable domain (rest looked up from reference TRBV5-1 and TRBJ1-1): KAGVTQTPRYLIKTRGQQVTLSCSPISGHRSVSWYQQTPGQGLQFLFEYFSETQRNKGNFPGRFSGRQFSNSRSEMNVSTLELGDSALYLCASSSGTGNTEAFFGQGTRLTVV.

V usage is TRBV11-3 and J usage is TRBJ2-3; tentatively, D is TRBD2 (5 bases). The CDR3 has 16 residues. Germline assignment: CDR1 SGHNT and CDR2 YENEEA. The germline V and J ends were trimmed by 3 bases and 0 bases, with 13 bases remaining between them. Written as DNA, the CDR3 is TGTGCCAGCAGCTTGGAGGCTGGATTTAGCACAGATACGCAGTATTTT. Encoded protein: CASSLEAGFSTDTQYF.

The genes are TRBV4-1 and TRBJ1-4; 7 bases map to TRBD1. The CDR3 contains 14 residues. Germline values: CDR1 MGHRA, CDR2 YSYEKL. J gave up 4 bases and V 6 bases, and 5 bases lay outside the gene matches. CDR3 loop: CASSPRQGNEKLFF. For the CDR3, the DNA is TGCGCCAGCAGTCCAAGACAGGGTAATGAAAAACTGTTTTTT.

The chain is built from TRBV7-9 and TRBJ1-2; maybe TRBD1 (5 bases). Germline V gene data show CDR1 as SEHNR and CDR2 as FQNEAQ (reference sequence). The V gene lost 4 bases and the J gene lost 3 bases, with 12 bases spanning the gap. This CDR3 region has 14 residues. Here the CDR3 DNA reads TGTGCCAGCAGCTCCCAGGGTTTCGACTATGGCTACACCTTC. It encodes CASSSQGFDYGYTF. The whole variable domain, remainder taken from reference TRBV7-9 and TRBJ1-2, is DTGVSQNPRHKITKRGQNVTFRCDPISEHNRLYWYRQTLGQGPEFLTYFQNEAQLEKSRLLSDRFSAERPKGSFSTLEIQRTEQGDSAMYLCASSSQGFDYGYTFGSGTRLTVV.

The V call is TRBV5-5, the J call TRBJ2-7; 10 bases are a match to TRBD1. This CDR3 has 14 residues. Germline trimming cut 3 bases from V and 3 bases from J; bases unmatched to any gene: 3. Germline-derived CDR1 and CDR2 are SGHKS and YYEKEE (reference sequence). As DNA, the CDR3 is TGTGCCAGCAGCTCCGACAGGGGGCGCTACGAGCAGTACTTC. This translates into CASSSDRGRYEQYF.

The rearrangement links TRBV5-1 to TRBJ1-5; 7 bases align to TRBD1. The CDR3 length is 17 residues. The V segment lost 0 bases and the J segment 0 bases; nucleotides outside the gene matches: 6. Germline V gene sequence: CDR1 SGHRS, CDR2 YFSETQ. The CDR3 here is CASSLEADRFSNQPQHF. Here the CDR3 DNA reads TGCGCCAGCAGCTTGGAGGCGGACAGGTTTAGCAATCAGCCCCAGCATTTT. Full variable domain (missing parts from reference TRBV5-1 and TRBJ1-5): KAGVTQTPRYLIKTRGQQVTLSCSPISGHRSVSWYQQTPGQGLQFLFEYFSETQRNKGNFPGRFSGRQFSNSRSEMNVSTLELGDSALYLCASSLEADRFSNQPQHFGDGTRLSIL.

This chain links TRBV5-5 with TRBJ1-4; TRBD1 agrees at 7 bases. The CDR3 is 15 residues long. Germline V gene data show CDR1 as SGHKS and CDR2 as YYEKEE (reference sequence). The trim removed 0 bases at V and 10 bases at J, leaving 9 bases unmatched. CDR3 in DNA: TGTGCCAGCAGCTTGGACAGGGGAGGGGTCGGAAAACTGTTTTTT. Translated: CASSLDRGGVGKLFF.

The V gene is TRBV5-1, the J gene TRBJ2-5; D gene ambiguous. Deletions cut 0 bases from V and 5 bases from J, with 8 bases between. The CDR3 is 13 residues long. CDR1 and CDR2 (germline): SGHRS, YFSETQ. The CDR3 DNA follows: TGCGCCAGCAGCTTGGATGGACGGGAGACCCAGTACTTC. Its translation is CASSLDGRETQYF.

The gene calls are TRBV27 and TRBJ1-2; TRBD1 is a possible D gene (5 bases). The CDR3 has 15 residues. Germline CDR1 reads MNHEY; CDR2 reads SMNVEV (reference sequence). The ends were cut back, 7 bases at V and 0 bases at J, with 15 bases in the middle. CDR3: CASTPRTPTNYGYTF. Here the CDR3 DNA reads TGTGCCAGCACCCCAAGGACACCAACTAACTATGGCTACACCTTC.

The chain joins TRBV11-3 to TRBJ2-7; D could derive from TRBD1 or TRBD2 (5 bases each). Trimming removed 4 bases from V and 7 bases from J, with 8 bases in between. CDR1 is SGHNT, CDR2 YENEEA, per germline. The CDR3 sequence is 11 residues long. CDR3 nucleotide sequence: TGTGCCAGCAGCTCGGGACGGGAGCAGTACTTC. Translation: CASSSGREQYF.

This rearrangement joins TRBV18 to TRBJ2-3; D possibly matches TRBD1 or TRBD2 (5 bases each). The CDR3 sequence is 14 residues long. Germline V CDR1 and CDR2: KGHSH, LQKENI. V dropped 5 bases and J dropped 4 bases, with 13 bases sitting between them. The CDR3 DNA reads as TGTGCCAGCTCAGAGGGGCAGGGTTCAGATACGCAGTATTTT. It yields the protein CASSEGQGSDTQYF.

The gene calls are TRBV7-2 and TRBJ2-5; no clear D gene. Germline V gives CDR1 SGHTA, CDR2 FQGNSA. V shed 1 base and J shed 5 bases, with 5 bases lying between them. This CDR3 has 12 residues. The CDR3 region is CASSLGAETQYF. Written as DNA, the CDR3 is TGTGCCAGCAGCTTAGGTGCCGAGACCCAGTACTTC.

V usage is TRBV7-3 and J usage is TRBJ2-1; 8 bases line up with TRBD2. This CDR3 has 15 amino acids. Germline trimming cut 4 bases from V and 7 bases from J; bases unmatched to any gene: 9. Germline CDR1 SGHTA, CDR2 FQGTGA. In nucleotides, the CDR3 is TGTGCCAGCAGCTCACGGGGGGGCAATACGAATGAGCAGTTCTTC. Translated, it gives CASSSRGGNTNEQFF. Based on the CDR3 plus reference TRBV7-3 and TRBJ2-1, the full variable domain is GAGVSQTPSNKVTEKGKYVELRCDPISGHTALYWYRQSLGQGPEFLIYFQGTGAADDSGLPNDRFFAVRPEGSVSTLKIQRTERGDSAVYLCASSSRGGNTNEQFFGPGTRLTVL.

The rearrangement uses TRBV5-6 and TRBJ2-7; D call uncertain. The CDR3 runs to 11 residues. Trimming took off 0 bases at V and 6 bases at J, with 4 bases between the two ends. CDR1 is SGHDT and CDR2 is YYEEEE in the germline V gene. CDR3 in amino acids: CASSLVGEQYF. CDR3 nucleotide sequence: TGTGCCAGCAGCTTGGTGGGCGAGCAGTACTTC.

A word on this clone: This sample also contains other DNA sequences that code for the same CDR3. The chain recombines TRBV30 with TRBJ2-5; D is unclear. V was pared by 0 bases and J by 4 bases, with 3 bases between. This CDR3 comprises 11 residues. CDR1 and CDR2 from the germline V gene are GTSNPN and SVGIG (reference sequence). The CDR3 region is CAWSVRETQYF. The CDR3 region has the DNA TGTGCCTGGAGTGTACGAGAGACCCAGTACTTC.

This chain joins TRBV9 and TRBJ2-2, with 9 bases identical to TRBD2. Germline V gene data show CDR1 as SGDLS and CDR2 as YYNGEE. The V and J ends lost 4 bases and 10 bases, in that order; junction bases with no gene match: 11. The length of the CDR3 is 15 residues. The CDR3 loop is CASSPFGVAGVELFF. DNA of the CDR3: TGTGCCAGCAGCCCATTTGGGGTAGCGGGGGTGGAGCTGTTTTTT. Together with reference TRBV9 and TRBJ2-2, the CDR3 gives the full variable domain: DSGVTQTPKHLITATGQRVTLRCSPRSGDLSVYWYQQSLDQGLQFLIQYYNGEERAKGNILERFSAQQFPDLHSELNLSSLELGDSALYFCASSPFGVAGVELFFGEGSRLTVL.

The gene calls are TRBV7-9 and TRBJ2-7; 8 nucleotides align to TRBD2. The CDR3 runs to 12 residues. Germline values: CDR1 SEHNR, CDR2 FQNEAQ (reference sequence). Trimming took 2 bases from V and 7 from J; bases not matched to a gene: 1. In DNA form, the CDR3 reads TGTGCCAGCAGCTTATTAGCGGGAGAGCAGTACTTC. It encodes CASSLLAGEQYF.

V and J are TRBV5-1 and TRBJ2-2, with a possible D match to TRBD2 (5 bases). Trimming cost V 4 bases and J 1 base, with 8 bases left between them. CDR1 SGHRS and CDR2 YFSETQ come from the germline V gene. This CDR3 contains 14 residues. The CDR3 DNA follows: TGCGCCAGCAGCCGGGCGGGGAACACCGGGGAGCTGTTTTTT. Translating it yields CASSRAGNTGELFF.